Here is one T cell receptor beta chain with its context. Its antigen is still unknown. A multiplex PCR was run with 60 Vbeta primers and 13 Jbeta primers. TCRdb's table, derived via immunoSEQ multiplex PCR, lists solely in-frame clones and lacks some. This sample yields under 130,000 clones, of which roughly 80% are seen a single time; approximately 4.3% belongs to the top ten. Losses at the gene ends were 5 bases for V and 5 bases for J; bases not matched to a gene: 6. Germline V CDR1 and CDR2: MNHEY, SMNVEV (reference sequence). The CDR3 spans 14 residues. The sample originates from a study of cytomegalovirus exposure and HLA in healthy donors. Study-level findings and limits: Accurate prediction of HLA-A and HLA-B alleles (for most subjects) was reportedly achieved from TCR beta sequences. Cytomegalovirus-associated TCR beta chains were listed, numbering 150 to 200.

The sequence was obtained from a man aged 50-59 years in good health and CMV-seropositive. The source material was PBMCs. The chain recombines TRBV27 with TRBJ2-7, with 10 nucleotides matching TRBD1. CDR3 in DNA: TGTGCCAGCAGTCCCGGGACAGGGGAGCACGAGCAGTACTTC. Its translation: CASSPGTGEHEQYF.